The T cell receptor (beta chain) described here comes from a study of cytomegalovirus exposure and HLA in healthy donors. General study results and limits: The CMV antigen specificity of a few CMV-associated chains was confirmed through in vitro analysis.

The CDR3 is 11 amino acids. The germline CDR1 and CDR2 sequences are SQVTM and ANQGSEA. From the 120-subject validation cohort, which was separate from the roughly 620-subject first cohort, the donors were drawn. Profiled with immunoSEQ multiplex PCR; TCRdb holds only in-frame clones, not every one. The table shows more than 90,000 clones, with 86% occurring only once. This clone turned up a few times. Its antigen remains unidentified. Sequenced sample: PBMCs. The sequence came from a young man in good health and CMV-seronegative. V gene TRBV29-1 combines with J gene TRBJ1-2; D is uncertain. The CDR3 coding sequence is TGCAGTAGCTCGGGTAACTATGGCTACACCTTC. It codes for CSSSGNYGYTF.